This T cell receptor (beta chain) was profiled in a study of blood T cell repertoires in COVID-19. The wider study: The cDNA or gDNA used as material had been derived from T cells, B-cell-depleted T cells, or PBMCs.

The repertoire was sequenced with immunoSEQ multiplex PCR; TCRdb's copy has only in-frame clones and lacks some. The sample lists approximately 290,000 clones, over 75% occurring once. Recruited during active infection, patients (from Seattle) were subsequently followed longitudinally. CDR3 size: 16 residues. Germline V gives CDR1 MNHNY, CDR2 SVGAGI (reference sequence). V shed 4 bases, J shed 5 bases, and the junction held 6 bases outside the gene matches. The TCR originated in a human donor with COVID-19, enrolled during active disease. The donor label of this sample is uncertain. The sequenced sample consisted of peripheral blood. The chain has TRBV6-6 and TRBJ2-1; 12 bases line up with TRBD1. CDR3 residues: CASSSLRDRGHNEQFF. CDR3 coding DNA: TGTGCCAGCAGTTCCTTGCGGGACAGGGGGCACAATGAGCAGTTCTTC.